Listed here are 2 T cell receptor beta chains from one sample, sequenced in a study of T cell repertoires in cytomegalovirus infection (dated by TCRdb to about 2019). Sequencing used an Illumina HiSeq 1500. TCRdb passed the public sequencing reads through fastp at Q25 and MiXCR, retaining productive beta sequences. Identical CDR3 protein sequences are pooled into one entry, listed with their most common genes and DNA. Here the sample has under 800,000 distinct CDR3 sequences; roughly a quarter occur a single time. The ten most abundant clones make up approximately 8% of the sample. The material sequenced was CD8+ T cells from PBMCs. The receptors stem from a human donor in good health (CMV status not recorded). Some clones in this sample may be carry-over from other donors' samples.

This clonotype was seen a few times. The V call is TRBV6-4, the J call TRBJ2-1; D tentatively fits TRBD1 or TRBD2 (5 bases each). Germline V gene data show CDR1 as MRHNA and CDR2 as SNTAGT. CDR3 size: 15 residues. Trimming stripped 8 bases from V and 4 bases from J, with 18 bases between. For the CDR3, the DNA is TGTGCCAGCTCGGTATCCAGGGACCCGTACAATGAGCAGTTCTTC. Translation: CASSVSRDPYNEQFF.

The genes are TRBV6-1 and TRBJ2-1; the match to TRBD1 covers 10 bases. The length of the CDR3 is 15 residues. The V segment lost 9 bases and the J segment 8 bases; nucleotides outside the gene matches: 13. Germline-derived CDR1 and CDR2 are MNHNS and SASEGT. The CDR3: CASVLRDRGWDEQFF. The CDR3 bases are TGTGCCAGTGTTCTACGGGACAGGGGTTGGGATGAGCAGTTCTTC.